These 13 T cell receptor beta chains were sequenced from one sample in a study of tumor-infiltrating lymphocytes in primary liver carcinoma. Starting from 450 to 500 ng of total RNA, TCR beta cDNA was produced with a primer in the constant region. TCR beta libraries came from three nested multiplex PCR rounds using slightly modified ARM-PCR. Use of TRBV1-TRBV30 forward primers with a C-beta reverse primer characterized the first two PCR rounds, which lasted roughly 11 cycles each. TCRdb re-called the multiplex PCR reads with MiXCR, one entry per CDR3 protein. The sample consists of some 190,000 distinct CDR3 sequences, 50% to 75% of them appearing once. Germline DNA was also extracted, and blood RNA derived from unsorted whole blood. The sequencing input was peripheral blood. The receptors here all came from a middle-aged man with primary liver carcinoma and hepatitis B virus infection.

This chain joins TRBV5-1 and TRBJ2-1, with D possibly TRBD2 on 5 matching bases. CDR1 SGHRS and CDR2 YFSETQ come from the germline V gene. The length of the CDR3 is 14 residues. V was trimmed by 4 bases and J by 2 bases, leaving 10 bases between them. Here the CDR3 DNA reads TGCGCCAGCAGCACCTACGGGGCCTACAATGAGCAGTTCTTC. Translating it yields CASSTYGAYNEQFF.

This clonotype has more than one count but fewer than ten. The chain combines TRBV6-1 with TRBJ2-3, with 8 bases identical to TRBD2. The length of the CDR3 is 18 residues. Germline V gene sequence: CDR1 MNHNS, CDR2 SASEGT. The trim removed 2 bases at V and 3 bases at J, leaving 13 bases unmatched. As DNA, the CDR3 is TGTGCCAGCAGTGAAAGGGCTGGCAGCGGGAGAACGACAGATACGCAGTATTTT. The encoded protein is CASSERAGSGRTTDTQYF.

This clonotype showed up just once. The J gene is TRBJ1-4, the V gene TRBV28, with D perhaps TRBD1 (5 bases). V was clipped by 7 bases and J by 0 bases, with 9 bases between them. Germline V gives CDR1 MDHEN, CDR2 SYDVKM. The CDR3 spans 14 residues. The CDR3 sequence: CASTSGATNEKLFF. The DNA of the CDR3 is TGTGCCAGCACCTCGGGGGCAACTAATGAAAAACTGTTTTTT.

The chain has TRBV12-3 or TRBV12-4 and TRBJ2-1; either TRBD1 or TRBD2 may supply D (5 bases each). This CDR3 region has 16 residues. Trimming shortened V by 7 bases and J by 2 bases, and 18 bases separated the two germline ends. The CDR3 nucleotides are TGTGCCAGCACCACCCCGGGGCGCGGGCCCTACAATGAGCAGTTCTTC. This encodes CASTTPGRGPYNEQFF.

The sample holds a few counts of this clonotype. J is TRBJ2-7 and V is TRBV30, with D uncertain. Deletions cut 3 bases from V and 2 bases from J, with 5 bases between. Germline V gene sequence: CDR1 GTSNPN, CDR2 SVGIG (reference sequence). The CDR3 is made up of 11 amino acids. CDR3 amino acids: CAWRTAYEQYF. For the CDR3, the DNA is TGTGCCTGGAGGACTGCCTACGAGCAGTACTTC.

This clonotype was seen a handful of times. With a much larger clone just one base away, this may be a read error. V gene TRBV11-1 combines with J gene TRBJ2-7; maybe TRBD1 (5 bases). Germline V CDR1 and CDR2: SGHAT, FQDESV (reference sequence). This CDR3 region has 13 residues. CDR3 DNA sequence: TGTACCAGCAGCTTAGGGGAAAACTACGAGCAGTACTTC. Its translation: CTSSLGENYEQYF.

This chain links TRBV5-6 with TRBJ2-3; 12 nucleotides line up with TRBD2. Germline values: CDR1 SGHDT, CDR2 YYEEEE. The CDR3 extends over 18 amino acids. J gave up 2 bases and V 0 bases, and 7 bases lay outside the gene matches. This CDR3 is CASSLVLAGGGDTDTQYF. DNA of the CDR3: TGTGCCAGCAGCTTGGTACTAGCGGGAGGAGGTGACACAGATACGCAGTATTTT.

This sequence joins TRBV10-3 and TRBJ2-3; TRBD2 matches 7 bases. The J segment lost 2 bases and the V segment lost 8 bases, leaving 7 bases of the junction unmatched. Germline values: CDR1 ENHRY, CDR2 SYGVKD. This CDR3 is 14 amino acids long. The CDR3 DNA sequence: TGTGCCATCTGGGAGGGCCCTCTCACAGATACGCAGTATTTT. Translation gives CAIWEGPLTDTQYF.

This clonotype was counted a few times. This chain links TRBV5-4 with TRBJ1-2, with D possibly TRBD1 on 6 matching bases. This CDR3 contains 13 residues. Trimming left V 6 bases short and J 4 bases short, with 13 bases between. The germline V gene has CDR1 SGHNT and CDR2 YYREEE (reference sequence). The CDR3 loop is CASNKGGSYGYTF. CDR3 in DNA: TGTGCCAGCAACAAGGGGGGAAGCTATGGCTACACCTTC. The full variable domain, its missing parts supplied by reference TRBV5-4 and TRBJ1-2, is ETGVTQSPTHLIKTRGQQVTLRCSSQSGHNTVSWYQQALGQGPQFIFQYYREEENGRGNFPPRFSGLQFPNYSSELNVNALELDDSALYLCASNKGGSYGYTFGSGTRLTVV.

Regarding this clonotype: A read error is possible here, since a much larger clone lies one base away. The chain recombines TRBV29-1 with TRBJ2-5; perhaps TRBD1 as D (5 bases). Germline values: CDR1 SQVTM, CDR2 ANQGSEA. There are 12 residues in the CDR3. The CDR3 loop is CSVEIGAEIQYF. For the CDR3, the DNA is TGCAGCGTTGAAATAGGGGCTGAGATCCAGTACTTC.

The chain joins TRBV6-5 to TRBJ2-1, with D maybe TRBD2 (7 bases). The CDR3 extends over 18 amino acids. The germline V and J ends were trimmed by 6 bases and 9 bases, with 30 bases remaining between them. Germline CDR1 and CDR2: MNHEY and SVGAGI. The CDR3 DNA follows: TGTGCCAGCAGGTCCCGTATATATGGCGGGGGCCCGGCCGGTGAGCAGTTCTTC. Translating gives CASRSRIYGGGPAGEQFF.

V gene TRBV7-8 combines with J gene TRBJ2-4; 11 nucleotides line up with TRBD2. The length of the CDR3 is 15 residues. Germline V CDR1 and CDR2: SGHVS, FQNEAQ. V lost 1 base and J lost 7; bases outside the gene matches: 3. In nucleotides, the CDR3 is TGTGCCAGCAGCTTAGGAACTAGCGGGAGCAACATTCAGTACTTC. Its translation is CASSLGTSGSNIQYF.

To note about this clonotype: A read error may be the cause here, since a much bigger clone is one base away. This sequence joins TRBV4-1 and TRBJ1-1; D unclear. The CDR3 is 15 residues long. From germline, CDR1 is MGHRA and CDR2 YSYEKL. DNA of the CDR3: TGCGCCAACAGCCAAGATTACACAGCTAACACTGAAGCTTTCTTT. Translated: CANSQDYTANTEAFF.